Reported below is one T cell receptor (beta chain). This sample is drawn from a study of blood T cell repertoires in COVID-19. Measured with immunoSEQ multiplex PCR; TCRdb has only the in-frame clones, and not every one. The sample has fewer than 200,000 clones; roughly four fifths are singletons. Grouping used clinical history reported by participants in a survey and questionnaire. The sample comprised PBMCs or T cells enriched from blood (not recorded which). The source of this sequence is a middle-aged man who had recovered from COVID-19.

CDR3 protein: CASSLRQFTEAFF. Written as DNA, the CDR3 is TGTGCCAGCAGTTTGCGACAGTTTACTGAAGCTTTCTTT. This sequence joins TRBV12-3 or TRBV12-4 and TRBJ1-1; maybe TRBD1 (5 bases). The ends were cut back, 3 bases at V and 5 bases at J, with 10 bases in the middle. The length of the CDR3 is 13 residues.